This T cell receptor beta chain originates from a study of vaccination effects on CD4 cells after COVID-19. For the study at large: Each participant received a vaccine that was either BNT162b2 or mRNA-1273, given as two doses.

CDR3 size: 14 residues. Trimming stripped 4 bases from V and 6 bases from J, with 13 bases between. In germline, CDR1 is SGHNT, CDR2 YYREEE (reference sequence). The assay was immunoSEQ multiplex PCR, and TCRdb's table has in-frame clones only and misses some. The data show under 75,000 clones, around 80% seen once. Before sequencing took place, the ViraFEST assay used viral peptide pools to expand antigen-specific CD4+ T cells. When around nine days of culture had elapsed, CD4+ T cells were isolated. Vaccine recipients lacked prior SARS-CoV-2 infection and had negative nucleocapsid antibodies. Note on this clone: Its antigen is as yet unknown.

Study-wide results and caveats: Common cold coronaviruses were cross-recognized by only 1 of 255 vaccine-induced clones in healthy vaccinees. Late post-vaccination, clones induced by infection and those induced by vaccine underwent marked clonal contraction.

The sequences come from CD4+ T cells from PBMCs cultured with SARS-CoV-2 spike peptides, collected before COVID-19 vaccination. This sequence originates from a human donor who received a COVID-19 vaccine. The chain has TRBV5-4 and TRBJ2-2, with a possible D match to TRBD1 (6 bases). This CDR3 is CASSQNRQAGELFF. Here the CDR3 DNA reads TGTGCCAGCAGCCAAAACCGACAGGCCGGGGAGCTGTTTTTT.